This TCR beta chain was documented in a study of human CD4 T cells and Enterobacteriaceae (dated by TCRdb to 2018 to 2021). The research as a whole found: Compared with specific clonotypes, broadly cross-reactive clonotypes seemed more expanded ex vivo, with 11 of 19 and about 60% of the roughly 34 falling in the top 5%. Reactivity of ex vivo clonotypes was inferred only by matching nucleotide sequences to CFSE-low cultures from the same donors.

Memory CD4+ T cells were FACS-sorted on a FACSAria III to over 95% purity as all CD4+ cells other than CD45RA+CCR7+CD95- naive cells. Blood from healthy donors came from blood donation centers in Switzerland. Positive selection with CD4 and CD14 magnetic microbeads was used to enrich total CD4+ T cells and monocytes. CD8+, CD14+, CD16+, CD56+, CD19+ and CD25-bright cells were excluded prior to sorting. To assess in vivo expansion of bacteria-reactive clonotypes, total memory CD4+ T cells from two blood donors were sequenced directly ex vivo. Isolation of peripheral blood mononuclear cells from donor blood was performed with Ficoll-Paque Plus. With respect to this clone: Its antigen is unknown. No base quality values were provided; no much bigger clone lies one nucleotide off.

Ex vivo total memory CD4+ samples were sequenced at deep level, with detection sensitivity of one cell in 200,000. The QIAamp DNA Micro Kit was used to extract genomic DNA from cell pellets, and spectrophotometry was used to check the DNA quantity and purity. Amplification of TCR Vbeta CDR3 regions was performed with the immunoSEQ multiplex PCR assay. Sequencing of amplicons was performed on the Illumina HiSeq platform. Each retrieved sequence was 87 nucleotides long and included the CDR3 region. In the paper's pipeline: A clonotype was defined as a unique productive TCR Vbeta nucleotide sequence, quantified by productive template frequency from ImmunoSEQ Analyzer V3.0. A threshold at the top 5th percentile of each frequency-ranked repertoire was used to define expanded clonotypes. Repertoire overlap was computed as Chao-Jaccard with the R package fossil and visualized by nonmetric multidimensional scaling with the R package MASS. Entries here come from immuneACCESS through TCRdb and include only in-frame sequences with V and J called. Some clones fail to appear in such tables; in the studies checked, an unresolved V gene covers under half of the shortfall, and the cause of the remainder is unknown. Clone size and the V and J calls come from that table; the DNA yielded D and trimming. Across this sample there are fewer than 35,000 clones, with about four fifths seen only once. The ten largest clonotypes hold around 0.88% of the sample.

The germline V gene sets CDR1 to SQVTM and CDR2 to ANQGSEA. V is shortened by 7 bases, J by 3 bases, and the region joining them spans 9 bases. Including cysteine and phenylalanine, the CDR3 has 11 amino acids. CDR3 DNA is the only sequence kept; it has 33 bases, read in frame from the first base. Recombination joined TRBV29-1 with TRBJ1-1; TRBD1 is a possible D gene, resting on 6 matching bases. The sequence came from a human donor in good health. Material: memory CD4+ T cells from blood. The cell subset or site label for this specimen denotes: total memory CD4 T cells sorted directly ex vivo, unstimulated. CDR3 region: CSGNRDTEAFF. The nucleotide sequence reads TGCAGCGGGAACAGGGACACTGAAGCTTTCTTT.